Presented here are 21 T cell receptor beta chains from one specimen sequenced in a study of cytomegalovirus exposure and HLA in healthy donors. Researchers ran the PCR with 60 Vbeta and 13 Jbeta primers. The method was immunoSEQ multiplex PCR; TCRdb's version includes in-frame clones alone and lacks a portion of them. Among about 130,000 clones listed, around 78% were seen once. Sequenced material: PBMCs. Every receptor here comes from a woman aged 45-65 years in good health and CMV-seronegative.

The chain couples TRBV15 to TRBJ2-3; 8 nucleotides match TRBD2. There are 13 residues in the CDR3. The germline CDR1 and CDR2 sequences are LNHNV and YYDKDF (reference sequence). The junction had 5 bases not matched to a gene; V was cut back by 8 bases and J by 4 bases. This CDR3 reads CATGAGGPDTQYF. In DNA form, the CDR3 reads TGTGCCACCGGGGCGGGAGGTCCAGATACGCAGTATTTT.

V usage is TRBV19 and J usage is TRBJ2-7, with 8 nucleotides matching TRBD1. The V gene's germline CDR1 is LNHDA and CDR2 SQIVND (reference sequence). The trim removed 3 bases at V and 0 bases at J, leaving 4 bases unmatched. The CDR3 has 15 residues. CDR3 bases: TGTGCCAGTAGTATTTCAGGGGGCGCCTCCTACGAGCAGTACTTC. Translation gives CASSISGGASYEQYF.

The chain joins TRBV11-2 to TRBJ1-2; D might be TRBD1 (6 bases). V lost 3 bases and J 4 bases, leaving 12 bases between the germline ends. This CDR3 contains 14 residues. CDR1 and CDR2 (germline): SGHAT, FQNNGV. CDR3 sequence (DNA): TGTGCCAGCAGCTTTGGGGGCAGGGCCTATGGCTACACCTTC. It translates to CASSFGGRAYGYTF. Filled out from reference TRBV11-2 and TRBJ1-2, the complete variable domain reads EAGVAQSPRYKIIEKRQSVAFWCNPISGHATLYWYQQILGQGPKLLIQFQNNGVVDDSQLPKDRFSAERLKGVDSTLKIQPAKLEDSAVYLCASSFGGRAYGYTFGSGTRLTVV.

The CDR3 DNA follows: TGTGCCAGCAGCCCGAGCCTAGCGGGAGGGCAAGAGACCCAGTACTTC. Translation: CASSPSLAGGQETQYF. The J gene is TRBJ2-5, the V gene TRBV9, with 12 bases identical to TRBD2. Germline V lookup: CDR1 SGDLS, CDR2 YYNGEE. V was clipped by 4 bases and J by 2 bases; unmatched bases: 6. The CDR3 runs to 16 residues.

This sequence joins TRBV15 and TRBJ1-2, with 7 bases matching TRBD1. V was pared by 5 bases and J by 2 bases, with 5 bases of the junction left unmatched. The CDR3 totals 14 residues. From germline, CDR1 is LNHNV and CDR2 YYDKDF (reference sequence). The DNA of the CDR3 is TGTGCCACCAGCGCCTTGACAGGGAACTATGGCTACACCTTC. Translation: CATSALTGNYGYTF.

The CDR3 reads CAWRRAVYNEQFF. Written as DNA, the CDR3 is TGTGCCTGGAGGCGAGCGGTATACAATGAGCAGTTCTTC. The chain joins TRBV30 to TRBJ2-1; maybe TRBD2 (5 bases). The CDR3 totals 13 residues. Germline CDR1 is GTSNPN and CDR2 is SVGIG (reference sequence). Trimming pared 3 bases from V and 4 bases from J, leaving 10 bases between.

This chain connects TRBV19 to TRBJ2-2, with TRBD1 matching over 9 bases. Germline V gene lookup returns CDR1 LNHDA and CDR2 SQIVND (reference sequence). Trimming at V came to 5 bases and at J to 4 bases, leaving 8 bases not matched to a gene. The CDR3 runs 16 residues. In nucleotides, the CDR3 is TGTGCCAGTAGTCCCATAGACAGGGGGGTCACCGGGGAGCTGTTTTTT. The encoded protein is CASSPIDRGVTGELFF.

CDR3 amino acids: CASSVGAGIEKLFF. The CDR3, as DNA: TGTGCCAGCAGCGTAGGTGCGGGGATTGAAAAACTGTTTTTT. V and J are TRBV9 and TRBJ1-4, with D hard to call. The CDR3 extends over 14 amino acids. Germline CDR1 and CDR2: SGDLS and YYNGEE. V was pared by 0 bases and J by 7 bases, with 10 bases between. The entire variable domain, with the rest obtained from reference TRBV9 and TRBJ1-4, is as follows: DSGVTQTPKHLITATGQRVTLRCSPRSGDLSVYWYQQSLDQGLQFLIQYYNGEERAKGNILERFSAQQFPDLHSELNLSSLELGDSALYFCASSVGAGIEKLFFGSGTQLSVL.

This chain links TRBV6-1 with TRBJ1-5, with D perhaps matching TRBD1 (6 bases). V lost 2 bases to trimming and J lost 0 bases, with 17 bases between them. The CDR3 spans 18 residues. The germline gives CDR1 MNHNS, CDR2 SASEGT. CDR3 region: CASSERPLGQYSNQPQHF. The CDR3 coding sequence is TGTGCCAGCAGTGAACGTCCCCTTGGACAGTATAGCAATCAGCCCCAGCATTTT.

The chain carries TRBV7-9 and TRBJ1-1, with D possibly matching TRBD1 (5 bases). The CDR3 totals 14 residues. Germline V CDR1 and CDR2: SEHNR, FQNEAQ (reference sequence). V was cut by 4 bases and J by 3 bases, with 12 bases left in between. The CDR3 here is CASSSPRQYTEAFF. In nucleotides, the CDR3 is TGTGCCAGCAGCTCCCCACGACAGTACACTGAAGCTTTCTTT. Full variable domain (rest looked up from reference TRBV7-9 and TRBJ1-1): DTGVSQNPRHKITKRGQNVTFRCDPISEHNRLYWYRQTLGQGPEFLTYFQNEAQLEKSRLLSDRFSAERPKGSFSTLEIQRTEQGDSAMYLCASSSPRQYTEAFFGQGTRLTVV.

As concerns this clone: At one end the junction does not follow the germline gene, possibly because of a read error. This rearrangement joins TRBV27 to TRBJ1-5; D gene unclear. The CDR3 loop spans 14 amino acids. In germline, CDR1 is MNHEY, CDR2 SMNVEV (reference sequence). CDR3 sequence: CASRLSGEIQPQHF. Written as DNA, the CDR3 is TGTGCCAGCCGTTTATCTGGGGAGATTCAGCCCCAGCATTTT.

In DNA, the CDR3 is TGCAGCGGCGGAGAGAACACTGAAGCTTTCTTT. Its translation: CSGGENTEAFF. J is TRBJ1-1 and V is TRBV29-1; no definite D call. CDR1 and CDR2 from the germline V gene are SQVTM and ANQGSEA. Trimming stripped 7 bases from V and 1 base from J, with 7 bases between. CDR3 length equals 11 residues.

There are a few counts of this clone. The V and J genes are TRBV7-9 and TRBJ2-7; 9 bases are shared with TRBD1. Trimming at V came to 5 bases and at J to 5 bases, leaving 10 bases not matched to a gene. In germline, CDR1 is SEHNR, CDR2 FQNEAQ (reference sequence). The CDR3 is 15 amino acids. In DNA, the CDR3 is TGTGCCAGCAGCCCATTGGGACAGGGTGCGCACGAGCAGTACTTC. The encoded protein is CASSPLGQGAHEQYF.

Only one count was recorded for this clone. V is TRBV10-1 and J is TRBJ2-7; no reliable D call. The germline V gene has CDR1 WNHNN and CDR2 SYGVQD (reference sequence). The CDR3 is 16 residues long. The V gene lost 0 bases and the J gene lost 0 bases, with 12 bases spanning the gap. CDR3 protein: CASSESRHLSSYEQYV. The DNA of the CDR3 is TGCGCCAGCAGTGAGTCGAGGCACCTCAGCTCCTACGAGCAGTACGTC.

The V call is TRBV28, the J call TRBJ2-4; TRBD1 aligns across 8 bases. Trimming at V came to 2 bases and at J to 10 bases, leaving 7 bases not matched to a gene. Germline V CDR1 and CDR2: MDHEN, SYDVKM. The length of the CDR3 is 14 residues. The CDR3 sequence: CASSLRRQGSIQYF. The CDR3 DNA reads TGTGCCAGCAGTTTAAGGAGACAGGGGAGTATTCAGTACTTC.

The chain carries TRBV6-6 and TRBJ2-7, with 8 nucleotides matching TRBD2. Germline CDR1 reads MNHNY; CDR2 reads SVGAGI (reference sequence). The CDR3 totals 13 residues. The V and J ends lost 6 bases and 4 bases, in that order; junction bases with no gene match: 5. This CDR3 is CASSRGLAYEQYF. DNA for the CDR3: TGTGCCAGCAGCCGAGGACTAGCTTACGAGCAGTACTTC.

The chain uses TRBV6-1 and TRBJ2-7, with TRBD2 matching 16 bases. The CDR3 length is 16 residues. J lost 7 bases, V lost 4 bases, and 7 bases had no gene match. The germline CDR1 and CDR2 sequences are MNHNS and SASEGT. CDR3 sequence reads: CASSGGLAGGPREQYV. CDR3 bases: TGTGCCAGCAGTGGGGGACTAGCGGGAGGGCCGCGGGAGCAGTACGTC.

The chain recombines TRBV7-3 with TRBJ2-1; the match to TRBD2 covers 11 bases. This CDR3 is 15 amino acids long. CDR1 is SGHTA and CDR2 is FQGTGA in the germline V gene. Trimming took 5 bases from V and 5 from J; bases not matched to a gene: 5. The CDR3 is CASSESGLADNEQFF. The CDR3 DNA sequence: TGTGCCAGCAGCGAGTCGGGACTAGCGGACAATGAGCAGTTCTTC.

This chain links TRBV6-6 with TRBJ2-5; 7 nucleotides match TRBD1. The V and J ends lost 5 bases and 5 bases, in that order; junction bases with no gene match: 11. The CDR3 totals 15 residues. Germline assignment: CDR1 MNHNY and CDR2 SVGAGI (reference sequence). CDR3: CASSPSTGWEETQYF. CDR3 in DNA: TGTGCCAGCAGTCCCTCGACAGGGTGGGAGGAGACCCAGTACTTC.

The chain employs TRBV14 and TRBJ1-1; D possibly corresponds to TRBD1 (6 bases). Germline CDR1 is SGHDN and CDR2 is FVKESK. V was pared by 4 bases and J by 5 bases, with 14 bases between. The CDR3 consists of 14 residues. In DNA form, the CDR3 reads TGTGCCAGCAGCCGAGCGAGGGGGGGGACTGAAGCTTTCTTT. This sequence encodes CASSRARGGTEAFF.

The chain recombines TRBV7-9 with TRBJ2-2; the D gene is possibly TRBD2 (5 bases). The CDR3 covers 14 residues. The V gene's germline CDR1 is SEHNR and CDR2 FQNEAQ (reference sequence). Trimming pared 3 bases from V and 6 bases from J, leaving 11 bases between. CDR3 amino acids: CASSFSEVPGELFF. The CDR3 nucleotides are TGTGCCAGCAGCTTTAGCGAAGTCCCCGGGGAGCTGTTTTTT.